This entry lists 18 T cell receptor beta chains sequenced from one sample in a study of blood T cell repertoires in COVID-19. The method was immunoSEQ multiplex PCR; TCRdb's version includes in-frame clones alone and lacks a portion of them. The repertoire includes 300,000 or so clones, over 75% of them detected once, and 1% sits in the top ten. What was sequenced was peripheral blood. The source of these receptors is a man between 50 and 59 years old with active or convalescent COVID-19.

J is TRBJ1-6 and V is TRBV7-8; D is possibly TRBD1 (5 bases). Germline lookup yields CDR1 SGHVS and CDR2 FQNEAQ. The CDR3 consists of 16 residues. V lost 0 bases and J lost 10, with 16 bases in between. The CDR3 loop is CASSLARVGAGSPLHF. For the CDR3, the DNA is TGTGCCAGCAGCTTAGCGCGGGTAGGGGCGGGATCACCCCTCCACTTT.

The CDR3 sequence is CASSDTGIYTEAFF. The CDR3 DNA is TGTGCCAGCAGTGATACAGGGATTTACACTGAAGCTTTCTTT. The chain joins TRBV6-1 to TRBJ1-1; D perhaps matches TRBD1 (6 bases). Germline CDR1 reads MNHNS; CDR2 reads SASEGT. Trimming took 3 bases from V and 3 from J, leaving 11 bases between them. CDR3 size: 14 residues.

The V and J genes are TRBV3-1 (or the pseudogene TRBV3-2) and TRBJ2-7; no firm D call. The germline V gene encodes CDR1 LGHDT and CDR2 YNNKEL (reference sequence). V lost 0 bases and J 1 base, leaving 7 bases between the germline ends. This CDR3 region has 14 residues. CDR3 region: CASSQDRTSYEQYF. CDR3 nucleotide sequence: TGTGCCAGCAGCCAAGATAGAACTTCCTACGAGCAGTACTTC.

The sample holds one count of this clone. The chain combines TRBV29-1 with TRBJ2-3; 7 bases agree with TRBD1. From germline, CDR1 is SQVTM and CDR2 ANQGSEA. CDR3 length: 13 amino acids. The J segment lost 5 bases and the V segment lost 6 bases, leaving 8 bases of the junction unmatched. CDR3 coding DNA: TGCAGCGTGGGATGGACAGGAAAAGATACGCAGTATTTT. This sequence encodes CSVGWTGKDTQYF.

Many counts were recorded for this clone. The chain has TRBV5-6 and TRBJ2-3; 7 nucleotides match TRBD2. Looked up from germline, CDR1 is SGHDT and CDR2 is YYEEEE. The J segment lost 6 bases and the V segment lost 0 bases, leaving 4 bases of the junction unmatched. The CDR3 consists of 14 residues. The CDR3 loop reads CASSLATAGDTQYF. CDR3 in DNA: TGTGCCAGCAGCTTGGCGACAGCGGGGGATACGCAGTATTTT. Looking up the rest from reference TRBV5-6 and TRBJ2-3 gives the full variable domain: DAGVTQSPTHLIKTRGQQVTLRCSPKSGHDTVSWYQQALGQGPQFIFQYYEEEERQRGNFPDRFSGHQFPNYSSELNVNALLLGDSALYLCASSLATAGDTQYFGPGTRLTVL.

The chain links TRBV5-4 to TRBJ1-4, with unresolved D. Germline CDR1 and CDR2: SGHNT and YYREEE (reference sequence). V dropped 2 bases and J dropped 0 bases, with 5 bases sitting between them. This CDR3 comprises 14 residues. In DNA form, the CDR3 reads TGTGCCAGCAGCTTTCTGTCAACTAATGAAAAACTGTTTTTT. Its translation is CASSFLSTNEKLFF.

The chain recombines TRBV18 with TRBJ2-5; 10 bases fit TRBD2. Germline values: CDR1 KGHSH, CDR2 LQKENI. The CDR3 consists of 15 residues. The V and J ends lost 3 bases and 5 bases, in that order; junction bases with no gene match: 6. CDR3 residues: CASSPTSGIRETQYF. In DNA, the CDR3 is TGTGCCAGCTCACCTACTAGCGGGATCAGGGAGACCCAGTACTTC.

This clone was observed a few times. The V call is TRBV7-9, the J call TRBJ1-1, with D unresolved. Trimming removed 1 base from V and 4 bases from J, with 10 bases in between. CDR3 size: 14 residues. The germline gives CDR1 SEHNR, CDR2 FQNEAQ (reference sequence). This CDR3 is CASSLGRAGTEAFF. The CDR3 DNA sequence: TGTGCCAGCAGCTTAGGTAGGGCGGGCACTGAAGCTTTCTTT.

The chain carries TRBV12-3 or TRBV12-4 and TRBJ2-7; D unresolved. The CDR3 consists of 11 residues. V was shortened by 5 bases and J by 5 bases, with 7 bases between the two germline ends. DNA of the CDR3: TGTGCCAGCAGTGCGATTAACGAGCAGTACTTC. Protein sequence: CASSAINEQYF.

This rearrangement joins TRBV6-6 to TRBJ1-1, with unresolved D. Germline V CDR1 and CDR2: MNHNY, SVGAGI (reference sequence). This CDR3 is 11 amino acids long. Between the trimmed V and J ends, which lost 10 bases and 6 bases, there was a span of 12 bases. CDR3 in DNA: TGTGCCACCCGTGGAGGCTCTGAAGCTTTCTTT. It yields the protein CATRGGSEAFF.

This chain uses TRBV28 with TRBJ2-3; 9 bases line up with TRBD2. The germline CDR1 and CDR2 sequences are MDHEN and SYDVKM. This CDR3 region has 15 residues. Trimming cost V 3 bases and J 4 bases; bases outside gene matches: 5. In DNA, the CDR3 is TGTGCCAGCAGTTTGTTAGCGGGAGTGGCAGATACGCAGTATTTT. Its protein product is CASSLLAGVADTQYF.

The chain joins TRBV6-6 to TRBJ2-7, with D perhaps TRBD1 (5 bases). The CDR3 has 16 residues. V lost 1 base and J lost 0, with 13 bases in between. The germline CDR1 and CDR2 sequences are MNHNY and SVGAGI (reference sequence). The CDR3 is CASSYFLRGGSYEQYF. Written as DNA, the CDR3 is TGTGCCAGCAGTTACTTCCTAAGGGGTGGCTCCTACGAGCAGTACTTC.

This clone showed up just once. CDR3 amino acids: CASSRGLAGGPYEQYF. CDR3 nucleotide sequence: TGTGCCAGCAGTAGAGGACTAGCGGGAGGACCCTACGAGCAGTACTTC. This chain uses TRBV28 with TRBJ2-7; the match to TRBD2 covers 14 bases. Germline V gene lookup returns CDR1 MDHEN and CDR2 SYDVKM. V lost 5 bases, J lost 2 bases, and 5 bases stayed unmatched. The CDR3 length is 16 residues.

J is TRBJ1-2 and V is TRBV28, with 11 bases matching TRBD1. V gave up 3 bases and J gave up 3 bases; unmatched junction bases: 3. This CDR3 is built from 15 residues. Germline V gene data show CDR1 as MDHEN and CDR2 as SYDVKM. Here the CDR3 DNA reads TGTGCCAGCAGTTTTACGGGACAGGGGGACTATGGCTACACCTTC. This sequence encodes CASSFTGQGDYGYTF.

The rearrangement joins TRBV19 to TRBJ2-1; 15 positions match TRBD2. Unmatched junction bases numbered 6, after V lost 5 bases and J lost 7 bases. The germline V gene has CDR1 LNHDA and CDR2 SQIVND (reference sequence). CDR3 length equals 16 residues. The CDR3 DNA reads as TGTGCCAGTAGTCCCCAAGGGACTAGCGGGGGGAATGAGCAGTTCTTC. Protein product: CASSPQGTSGGNEQFF.

CDR3 bases: TGTGCCAGCAGTGAACAGGGAATTAATCAGCCCCAGCATTTT. The encoded protein is CASSEQGINQPQHF. The chain couples TRBV2 to TRBJ1-5, with D maybe TRBD1 (5 bases). Trimming stripped 2 bases from V and 4 bases from J, with 9 bases between. The CDR3 covers 14 residues. From germline, CDR1 is SNHLY and CDR2 FYNNEI. Full variable domain (rest looked up from reference TRBV2 and TRBJ1-5): EPEVTQTPSHQVTQMGQEVILRCVPISNHLYFYWYRQILGQKVEFLVSFYNNEISEKSEIFDDQFSVERPDGSNFTLKIRSTKLEDSAMYFCASSEQGINQPQHFGDGTRLSIL.

The chain links TRBV24-1 to TRBJ2-3; 10 bases are a match to TRBD2. The junction had 12 bases not matched to a gene; V was cut back by 4 bases and J by 3 bases. The CDR3 is 18 residues long. In germline, CDR1 is KGHDR, CDR2 SFDVKD. CDR3 sequence reads: CATSDPISSGRETDTQYF. The CDR3 nucleotides are TGTGCCACCAGTGACCCAATCTCTAGCGGGAGAGAGACAGATACGCAGTATTTT.

The chain recombines TRBV6-6 with TRBJ1-5, with D perhaps matching TRBD1 (5 bases). Trimming took 2 bases from V and 6 from J, leaving 8 bases between them. The CDR3 spans 13 residues. Germline loops: CDR1 MNHNY, CDR2 SVGAGI (reference sequence). The CDR3 loop is CASSYDGAQPQHF. The CDR3, as DNA: TGTGCCAGCAGTTACGATGGGGCTCAGCCCCAGCATTTT.